The source of this T cell receptor (beta chain) is a study of cytomegalovirus exposure and HLA in healthy donors. Comment on this clone: The antigen remains unidentified.

The CDR3 loop spans 16 amino acids. V shed 1 base and J 3 bases; nucleotides not matched to a gene: 5. Germline-derived CDR1 and CDR2 are SGHRS and YFSETQ. PCR used 60 Vbeta primers and 13 Jbeta primers. The protocol was immunoSEQ multiplex PCR, while the TCRdb copy is restricted to in-frame clones and leaves out a portion. The sample contains 35,000 to 40,000 clones, around 53% of which appear only once. Overall study results and limits: Overall, approximately 150 TCR beta chains were annotated as cytomegalovirus-associated. For cytomegalovirus status, the classifier reportedly gave diagnoses with high specificity and sensitivity. Later work found that TCR association rates differed between HLA loci; DRB1 had the most and HLA-C the fewest.

Sequenced input: PBMCs. The source is a woman aged 40-49 years in good health and CMV-seropositive. The chain recombines TRBV5-1 with TRBJ2-5; 11 positions agree with TRBD2. The CDR3, as DNA: TGCGCCAGCAGCTTGCAGACTAGCGGGGAGAAAGAGACCCAGTACTTC. Translation gives CASSLQTSGEKETQYF.